This passage covers 9 T cell receptor beta chains from one sample sequenced in a study of patients and donors after allogeneic stem cell transplantation. Via MiXCR, TCRdb re-called the RT-PCR reads, giving one row per CDR3 protein. This sample yields about 960,000 distinct CDR3 sequences, of which about 20% are seen a single time; around 6% belongs to the top ten. The sequenced sample consisted of blood, either unsorted or a sorted T cell fraction (not recorded which). The source is a human donor who was either an allogeneic HSCT recipient or a stem cell or donor lymphocyte infusion donor (not recorded which). It is not recorded whose cells these are; they may come from a transplant donor.

This clonotype appeared a few times. V is TRBV24-1 and J is TRBJ1-6; D unclear. The V gene lost 7 bases and the J gene lost 7 bases, with 7 bases spanning the gap. Germline V gene lookup returns CDR1 KGHDR and CDR2 SFDVKD. The CDR3 sequence is 12 residues long. CDR3 sequence reads: CATSLSNSPLHF. The CDR3 nucleotides are TGTGCCACCAGCCTAAGCAATTCACCCCTCCACTTT.

This clonotype appeared a few times. This sequence joins TRBV4-3 and TRBJ1-1; D is uncertain. This CDR3 has 16 amino acids. CDR1 LGHNA and CDR2 YSLEER come from the germline V gene. The germline V and J ends were trimmed by 1 base and 0 bases, with 12 bases remaining between them. In DNA form, the CDR3 reads TGCGCCAGCAGCCAAGTGAATGAGAAGATGAACACTGAAGCTTTCTTT. The encoded protein is CASSQVNEKMNTEAFF.

This clonotype was recorded a few times. The CDR3 region has the DNA TGTGCCATCAGTGATGAAGAAAACACTGAAGCTTTCTTT. The encoded protein is CAISDEENTEAFF. The rearrangement uses TRBV10-3 and TRBJ1-1, with unresolved D. The CDR3 is 13 residues long. CDR1 is ENHRY, CDR2 SYGVKD, per germline. V was pared by 3 bases and J by 2 bases, with 7 bases between.

This clonotype came up a few times. The gene calls are TRBV4-3 and TRBJ2-7, with 9 bases identical to TRBD1. V lost 0 bases to trimming and J lost 4 bases; unmatched junction nucleotides: 10. In germline, CDR1 is LGHNA, CDR2 YSLEER. This CDR3 has 17 residues. The CDR3 DNA reads as TGCGCCAGCAGCCAAGAGGGGGACAGGGACTTTTTGTACGAGCAGTACTTC. Translation gives CASSQEGDRDFLYEQYF.

V gene TRBV7-2 combines with J gene TRBJ1-5; D is undetermined. CDR1 and CDR2 from the germline V gene are SGHTA and FQGNSA. Trimming took 11 bases from V and 0 from J, leaving 11 bases between them. There are 13 residues in the CDR3. This CDR3 is CAVLEYSNQPQHF. In DNA form, the CDR3 reads TGTGCCGTCTTGGAGTATAGCAATCAGCCCCAGCATTTT. The full variable domain, completed using reference TRBV7-2 and TRBJ1-5, is GAGVSQSPSNKVTEKGKDVELRCDPISGHTALYWYRQSLGQGLEFLIYFQGNSAPDKSGLPSDRFSAERTGGSVSTLTIQRTQQEDSAVYLCAVLEYSNQPQHFGDGTRLSIL.

Ten or more counts support this clonotype. The CDR3 coding sequence is TGCAGCGTGAGACTAGCGGGGGGTGCCACCGGGGAGCTGTTTTTT. Its translation is CSVRLAGGATGELFF. The V gene is TRBV29-1, the J gene TRBJ2-2; 13 nucleotides line up with TRBD2. The CDR3 consists of 15 residues. CDR1 and CDR2 (germline): SQVTM, ANQGSEA. V trimming: 6 bases; J trimming: 4 bases; junction bases outside the gene matches: 5.

This clonotype was found many times. This chain joins TRBV5-1 and TRBJ2-1, with D hard to call. Per the germline V gene, CDR1 is SGHRS and CDR2 is YFSETQ. V dropped 2 bases and J dropped 0 bases, with 9 bases sitting between them. This CDR3 spans 15 amino acids. The CDR3 DNA follows: TGCGCCAGCAGCTTACTGCACATCTCCTACAATGAGCAGTTCTTC. The encoded protein is CASSLLHISYNEQFF.

A single count supports this clonotype. The genes are TRBV6-5 and TRBJ1-5, with D tentatively TRBD1 (5 bases). This CDR3 has 16 amino acids. V was shortened by 0 bases and J by 5 bases, with 14 bases between the two germline ends. From germline, CDR1 is MNHEY and CDR2 SVGAGI. The CDR3: CASSYSRPGGDQPQHF. The CDR3 DNA sequence: TGTGCCAGCAGTTACTCGAGACCGGGGGGGGATCAGCCCCAGCATTTT.

This clonotype showed up many times. J is TRBJ2-7 and V is TRBV24-1; the D gene is possibly TRBD2 (5 bases). Germline V gives CDR1 KGHDR, CDR2 SFDVKD. This CDR3 contains 13 residues. V lost 4 bases and J 9 bases, leaving 15 bases between the germline ends. The CDR3 DNA follows: TGTGCCACCAGTGACATCTCAAGAGGGATGCAGTACTTC. Encoded protein: CATSDISRGMQYF.